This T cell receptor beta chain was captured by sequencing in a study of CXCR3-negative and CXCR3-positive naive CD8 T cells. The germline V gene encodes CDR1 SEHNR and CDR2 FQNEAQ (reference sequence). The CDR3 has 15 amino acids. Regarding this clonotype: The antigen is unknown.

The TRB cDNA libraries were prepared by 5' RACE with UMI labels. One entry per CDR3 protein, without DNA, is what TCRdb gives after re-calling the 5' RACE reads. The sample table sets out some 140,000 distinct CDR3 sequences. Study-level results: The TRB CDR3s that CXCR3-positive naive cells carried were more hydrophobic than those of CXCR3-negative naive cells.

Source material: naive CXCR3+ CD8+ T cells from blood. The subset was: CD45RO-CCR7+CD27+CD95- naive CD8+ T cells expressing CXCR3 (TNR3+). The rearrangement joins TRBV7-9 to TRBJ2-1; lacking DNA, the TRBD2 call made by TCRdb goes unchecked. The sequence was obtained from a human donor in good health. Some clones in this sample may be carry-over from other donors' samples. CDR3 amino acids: CASSLAAGTFNEQFF.